The 4 T cell receptor beta chains listed next were all sequenced from one sample in a study of shared clonotypes between healthy human individuals. Some clones are missing from TCRdb's copy, which holds only in-frame ones; the method was immunoSEQ multiplex PCR. The repertoire has hundreds of thousands of clones, 73% of them found once; the top ten carry 1.5% to 2%. The source material was memory CD4+ T cells sorted from blood. Subset of the sample: CD45RA-negative fraction. All receptors come from a woman aged 25-40 years in good health.

In this sample, this clone turned up a few times. This chain joins TRBV5-1 and TRBJ1-1; no firm D call. The V and J ends lost 5 bases and 3 bases respectively, with 17 bases between them. The CDR3 contains 15 residues. Germline lookup yields CDR1 SGHRS and CDR2 YFSETQ. CDR3 amino acids: CASRIQARWDTEAFF. In nucleotides, the CDR3 is TGCGCCAGCAGAATCCAAGCCAGGTGGGACACTGAAGCTTTCTTT.

The chain recombines TRBV6-1 with TRBJ2-4; D not resolved. The ends were cut back, 0 bases at V and 0 bases at J, with 3 bases in the middle. In germline, CDR1 is MNHNS, CDR2 SASEGT. CDR3 length equals 14 residues. DNA for the CDR3: TGTGCCAGCAGTGAAGCCATAGCCAAAAACATTCAGTACTTC. The encoded protein is CASSEAIAKNIQYF.

J is TRBJ2-7 and V is TRBV7-6; perhaps TRBD2 as D (6 bases). Germline values: CDR1 SGHVS, CDR2 FNYEAQ. The length of the CDR3 is 15 residues. Trimming stripped 5 bases from V and 6 bases from J, with 20 bases between. In DNA, the CDR3 is TGTGCCAGCAGCGCCGACACAGTGGGAGGAGGCGAGCAGTACTTC. It yields the protein CASSADTVGGGEQYF.

The chain uses TRBV2 and TRBJ2-2, with 7 bases identical to TRBD1. The V segment lost 6 bases and the J segment 4 bases; nucleotides outside the gene matches: 5. Germline CDR1 SNHLY, CDR2 FYNNEI. This CDR3 is 14 amino acids long. CDR3 sequence: CASSPTGLTGELFF. In nucleotides, the CDR3 is TGTGCCAGCAGCCCGACAGGGCTCACCGGGGAGCTGTTTTTT.